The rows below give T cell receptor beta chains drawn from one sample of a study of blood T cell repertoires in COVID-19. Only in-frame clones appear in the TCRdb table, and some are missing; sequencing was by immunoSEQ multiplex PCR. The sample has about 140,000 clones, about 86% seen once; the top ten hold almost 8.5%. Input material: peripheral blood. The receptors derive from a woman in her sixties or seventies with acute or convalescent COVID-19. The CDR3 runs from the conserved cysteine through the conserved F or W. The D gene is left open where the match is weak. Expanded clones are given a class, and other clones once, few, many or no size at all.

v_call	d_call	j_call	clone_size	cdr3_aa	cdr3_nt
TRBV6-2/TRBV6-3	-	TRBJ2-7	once	CASSDPWGEPYEQYF	TGTGCCAGCAGTGATCCTTGGGGAGAGCCCTACGAGCAGTACTTC
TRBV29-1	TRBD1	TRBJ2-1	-	CSVEANRGQRLNEQFF	TGCAGCGTTGAAGCCAACAGGGGGCAACGTCTGAATGAGCAGTTCTTC
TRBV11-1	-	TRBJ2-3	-	CASSPLIGLATQYF	TGTGCCAGCAGCCCTCTTATTGGACTGGCTACGCAGTATTTT
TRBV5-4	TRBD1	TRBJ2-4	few	CASSGTGIGNIQYF	TGTGCCAGCAGCGGGACAGGGATTGGGAACATTCAGTACTTC
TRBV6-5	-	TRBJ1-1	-	CASSPKDSRGTEAFF	TGTGCCAGCAGCCCGAAAGATTCTAGAGGCACTGAAGCTTTCTTT
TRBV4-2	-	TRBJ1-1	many	CASSQEVSPGPGAEAFF	TGTGCCAGCAGCCAAGAAGTTTCCCCAGGACCCGGGGCTGAAGCTTTCTTT
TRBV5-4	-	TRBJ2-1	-	CASSYARDNEQFF	TGTGCCAGCAGCTACGCCCGAGACAATGAGCAGTTCTTC
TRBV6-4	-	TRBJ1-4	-	CASIYSGRNEKLFF	TGTGCCAGCATCTACAGCGGACGTAATGAAAAACTGTTTTTT
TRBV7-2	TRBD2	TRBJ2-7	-	CASSLVGSGGLRGEQYF	TGTGCCAGCAGCTTAGTAGGTAGCGGGGGGCTACGTGGCGAGCAGTACTTC
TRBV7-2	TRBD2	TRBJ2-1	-	CASSTGLAGGREQFF	TGTGCCAGCAGCACCGGACTAGCGGGGGGAAGGGAGCAGTTCTTC
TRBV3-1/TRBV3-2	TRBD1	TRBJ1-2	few	CASSQNTGQGGTDGYTF	TGTGCCAGCAGCCAAAACACTGGACAGGGCGGTACGGATGGCTACACCTTC
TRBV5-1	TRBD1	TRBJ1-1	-	CASSLGPGQGYTEAFF	TGCGCCAGCAGCTTGGGTCCGGGACAGGGTTACACTGAAGCTTTCTTT
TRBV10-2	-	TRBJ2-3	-	CADGGTQYF	TGCGCCGACGGAGGTACGCAGTATTTT
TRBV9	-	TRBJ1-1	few	CASGKQVNTEAFF	TGTGCCAGCGGAAAACAGGTAAACACTGAAGCTTTCTTT
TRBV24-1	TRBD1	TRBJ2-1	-	CATSDSGSRDSVQFF	TGTGCCACCAGTGATTCTGGGTCCCGGGACAGTGTCCAGTTCTTC
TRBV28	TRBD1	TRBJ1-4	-	CASSPGTGVEKLFF	TGTGCCAGCAGTCCCGGGACAGGGGTTGAAAAACTGTTTTTT
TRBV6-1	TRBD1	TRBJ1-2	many	CASSERRTGAYGYTF	TGTGCCAGCAGTGAAAGGCGGACAGGGGCCTATGGCTACACCTTC
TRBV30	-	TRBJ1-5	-	CAWRGGYNQPQHF	TGTGCCTGGAGAGGGGGTTACAATCAGCCCCAGCATTTT
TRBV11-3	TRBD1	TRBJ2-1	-	CASSLTGGDLNEQFF	TGTGCCAGCAGCTTGACAGGGGGCGACCTCAATGAGCAGTTCTTC
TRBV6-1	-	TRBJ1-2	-	CASSERQFYGYTF	TGTGCCAGCAGTGAACGACAGTTCTATGGCTACACCTTC
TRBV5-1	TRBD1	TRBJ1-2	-	CASTASSGGPSYGYTF	TGCGCCAGCACCGCTTCTTCAGGGGGACCCAGCTATGGCTACACCTTC
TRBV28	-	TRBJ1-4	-	CASSLWASGSRNEKLFF	TGTGCCAGCAGTTTATGGGCTAGTGGCAGTAGGAACGAAAAACTGTTTTTT
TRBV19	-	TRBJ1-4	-	CASSTFADFNEKLFF	TGTGCCAGTAGTACTTTTGCGGACTTTAATGAAAAACTGTTTTTT
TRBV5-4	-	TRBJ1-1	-	CASSLAKRGGYTEAFF	TGTGCCAGCAGCTTGGCCAAAAGGGGGGGCTACACTGAAGCTTTCTTT
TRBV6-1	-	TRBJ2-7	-	CASSLGQSYEQYF	TGTGCCAGCAGCCTCGGACAGTCCTACGAGCAGTACTTC
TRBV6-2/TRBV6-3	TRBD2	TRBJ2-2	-	CASSYSTLAGGTGELFF	TGTGCCAGCAGTTACTCGACGCTAGCGGGGGGCACCGGGGAGCTGTTTTTT
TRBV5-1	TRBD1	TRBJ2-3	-	CASSLGTGGSSTDTQYF	TGCGCCAGCAGCTTAGGCACAGGGGGGTCTAGCACAGATACGCAGTATTTT
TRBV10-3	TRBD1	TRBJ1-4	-	CATAGQNEKLFF	TGTGCGACCGCGGGACAGAATGAAAAACTGTTTTTT
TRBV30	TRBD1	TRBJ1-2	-	CAWNSQGALSYGYTF	TGTGCCTGGAACTCGCAGGGGGCATTGAGCTATGGCTACACCTTC
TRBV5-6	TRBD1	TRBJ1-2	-	CASSPGTVRYGYTF	TGTGCCAGCAGTCCCGGGACAGTACGTTATGGCTACACCTTC
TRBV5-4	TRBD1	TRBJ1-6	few	CASSRDSLNSPLHF	TGTGCCAGCAGCCGGGACAGTTTAAATTCACCCCTCCACTTT
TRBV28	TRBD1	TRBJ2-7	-	CASTQGAGQGTQAYEQYF	TGTGCCAGCACCCAAGGGGCGGGACAGGGGACCCAAGCCTACGAGCAGTACTTC
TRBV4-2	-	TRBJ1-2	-	CASSQDYRTLYYGYTF	TGTGCCAGCAGCCAAGATTACAGAACCCTATACTATGGCTACACCTTC
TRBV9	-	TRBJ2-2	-	CASSVGVREAGELFF	TGTGCCAGCAGCGTAGGGGTAAGGGAGGCGGGGGAGCTGTTTTTT
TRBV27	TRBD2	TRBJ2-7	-	CASSDSGRSSYEQYF	TGTGCCAGCAGTGATAGCGGGCGGAGCTCCTACGAGCAGTACTTC